Each of the 26 T cell receptor beta chains below was sequenced from the same sample in a study of shared clonotypes between healthy human individuals. Only in-frame clones appear in the TCRdb table, and some are missing; sequencing was by immunoSEQ multiplex PCR. Of around 2,000,000 clones listed, about 95% are singletons. Naive-designated CD8 cells lacked CD45RO, were positively enriched for CCR7, and omitted terminally differentiated effector memory CD45RA+ cells. Sequencing input: naive CD8+ T cells sorted from blood. These receptors originate from a man aged 18 to 29 in good health.

CDR3 protein: CATPAGTGDYNEQFF. CDR3 nucleotides: TGTGCCACCCCAGCCGGGACAGGCGATTACAATGAGCAGTTCTTC. The chain uses TRBV5-6 and TRBJ2-1; 8 nucleotides match TRBD1. Losses at the gene ends were 9 bases for V and 4 bases for J; bases not matched to a gene: 12. Germline V CDR1 and CDR2: SGHDT, YYEEEE. This CDR3 is built from 15 residues. Combining the CDR3 with reference TRBV5-6 and TRBJ2-1 gives the whole variable domain DAGVTQSPTHLIKTRGQQVTLRCSPKSGHDTVSWYQQALGQGPQFIFQYYEEEERQRGNFPDRFSGHQFPNYSSELNVNALLLGDSALYLCATPAGTGDYNEQFFGPGTRLTVL.

J is TRBJ2-1 and V is TRBV10-3, with D hard to call. There are 15 residues in the CDR3. Per germline, CDR1 ENHRY and CDR2 SYGVKD. V was pared by 2 bases and J by 7 bases, with 15 bases between. CDR3 DNA sequence: TGTGCCATCAGTGAGGGTTGGGCTACCGGAAATGAGCAGTTCTTC. Amino acid sequence: CAISEGWATGNEQFF.

In this sample, this clone turned up once. The chain has TRBV30 and TRBJ1-6; TRBD1 matches 8 bases. Germline V gene data show CDR1 as GTSNPN and CDR2 as SVGIG (reference sequence). The CDR3 spans 15 residues. Trimming cost V 5 bases and J 4 bases; bases outside gene matches: 7. CDR3 amino acids: CAWDRGDGYNSPLHF. The CDR3 coding sequence is TGTGCCTGGGACAGGGGCGATGGGTATAATTCACCCCTCCACTTT.

The chain couples TRBV4-1 to TRBJ1-4; weak D call: TRBD1 (5 bases). This CDR3 region has 15 residues. Germline V lookup: CDR1 MGHRA, CDR2 YSYEKL. V lost 2 bases and J 2 bases, leaving 9 bases between the germline ends. CDR3 DNA sequence: TGCGCCAGCAGCCAACCGGGACGGACTAATGAAAAACTGTTTTTT. Translated, it gives CASSQPGRTNEKLFF.

This sequence joins TRBV19 and TRBJ1-1; the D gene is possibly TRBD1 (6 bases). V lost 6 bases and J 5 bases, leaving 19 bases between the germline ends. The CDR3 sequence is 15 residues long. CDR1 and CDR2 (germline): LNHDA, SQIVND (reference sequence). CDR3: CASSSSRGGQTEAFF. CDR3 coding DNA: TGTGCCAGTAGCAGCAGTAGGGGGGGACAAACTGAAGCTTTCTTT.

The V and J genes are TRBV5-8 and TRBJ1-5; D gene ambiguous. Trimming removed 4 bases from V and 7 bases from J, with 15 bases in between. This CDR3 contains 14 residues. Germline V CDR1 and CDR2: SGHTS, YDEGEE. This CDR3 reads CASSADMERQPQHF. The CDR3, as DNA: TGTGCCAGCAGCGCGGATATGGAGAGGCAGCCCCAGCATTTT.

CDR3 in DNA: TGTGCCAGCAGCTGGGGGCCAGCGGGGGAGACCCAGTACTTC. Protein: CASSWGPAGETQYF. This chain links TRBV5-4 with TRBJ2-5, with D possibly matching TRBD2 (7 bases). V gave up 3 bases and J gave up 5 bases, with 14 bases separating them. From germline, CDR1 is SGHNT and CDR2 YYREEE (reference sequence). This CDR3 contains 14 residues.

The genes are TRBV10-3 and TRBJ2-3; D is unclear. The CDR3 runs to 14 residues. V was shortened by 3 bases and J by 2 bases, with 9 bases between the two germline ends. Germline CDR1 and CDR2: ENHRY and SYGVKD. The CDR3 nucleotides read TGTGCCATCAGTGAAGTGGGCCCCACAGATACGCAGTATTTT. Translated, it gives CAISEVGPTDTQYF.

The rearrangement uses TRBV6-6 and TRBJ2-7; 7 bases are shared with TRBD2. This CDR3 is 11 amino acids long. V lost 8 bases to trimming and J lost 7 bases; unmatched junction nucleotides: 5. In germline, CDR1 is MNHNY, CDR2 SVGAGI (reference sequence). CDR3 in DNA: TGTGCCAGCTCCCTGGGGGGGGAGCAGTACTTC. Translated, it gives CASSLGGEQYF.

The rearrangement uses TRBV10-3 and TRBJ2-3; no reliable D call. The CDR3 is 15 amino acids. The ends were cut back, 2 bases at V and 2 bases at J, with 11 bases in the middle. Germline V gives CDR1 ENHRY, CDR2 SYGVKD. Here the CDR3 DNA reads TGTGCCATCAGTGAGGGGCAGGTGGACACAGATACGCAGTATTTT. This encodes CAISEGQVDTDTQYF.

The chain recombines TRBV6-6 with TRBJ2-5; possible D gene TRBD2, 5 bases. Germline CDR1 reads MNHNY; CDR2 reads SVGAGI (reference sequence). The CDR3 is 14 residues long. V was trimmed by 3 bases and J by 3 bases, leaving 11 bases between them. CDR3 residues: CASSYSDLKETQYF. CDR3 DNA: TGTGCCAGCAGTTATTCGGACTTAAAAGAGACCCAGTACTTC.

In this sample, this clone turned up a few times. The chain links TRBV6-1 to TRBJ1-3; 7 nucleotides agree with TRBD1. CDR1 is MNHNS and CDR2 is SASEGT in the germline V gene. Trimming at V came to 4 bases and at J to 0 bases, leaving 3 bases not matched to a gene. The CDR3 length is 15 residues. The chain's CDR3 is CASSGTGRSGNTIYF. CDR3 nucleotides: TGTGCCAGCAGTGGGACAGGCCGCTCTGGAAACACCATATATTTT.

The chain uses TRBV6-6 and TRBJ1-5; maybe TRBD1 (5 bases). Germline CDR1 is MNHNY and CDR2 is SVGAGI (reference sequence). The CDR3 has 14 amino acids. Trimming pared 5 bases from V and 5 bases from J, leaving 13 bases between. The DNA of the CDR3 is TGTGCCAGCAGTGGCAGGGAGTCCGATCAGCCCCAGCATTTT. Translated, it gives CASSGRESDQPQHF.

This chain connects TRBV9 to TRBJ2-7; 8 bases match TRBD2. The V and J ends lost 6 bases and 5 bases, in that order; junction bases with no gene match: 7. The germline gives CDR1 SGDLS, CDR2 YYNGEE. The CDR3 covers 13 residues. CDR3: CASTSGSGDEQYF. The CDR3 DNA reads TGTGCCAGCACCAGCGGGAGCGGAGACGAGCAGTACTTC. Full variable domain (rest looked up from reference TRBV9 and TRBJ2-7): DSGVTQTPKHLITATGQRVTLRCSPRSGDLSVYWYQQSLDQGLQFLIQYYNGEERAKGNILERFSAQQFPDLHSELNLSSLELGDSALYFCASTSGSGDEQYFGPGTRLTVT.

The chain uses TRBV19 and TRBJ1-1; no reliable D call. The CDR3 has 12 residues. V lost 7 bases, J lost 4 bases, and 10 bases lay in between. From germline, CDR1 is LNHDA and CDR2 SQIVND (reference sequence). CDR3: CASINVGTEAFF. The CDR3 DNA reads as TGTGCCAGTATCAACGTCGGCACTGAAGCTTTCTTT. Full variable domain (remainder filled in from reference TRBV19 and TRBJ1-1): DGGITQSPKYLFRKEGQNVTLSCEQNLNHDAMYWYRQDPGQGLRLIYYSQIVNDFQKGDIAEGYSVSREKKESFPLTVTSAQKNPTAFYLCASINVGTEAFFGQGTRLTVV.

V gene TRBV19 combines with J gene TRBJ1-4; D remains ambiguous. The CDR3 has 16 amino acids. CDR1 and CDR2 from the germline V gene are LNHDA and SQIVND (reference sequence). V lost 5 bases, J lost 4 bases, and 17 bases lay in between. The CDR3 spells CASSPQPETVNEKLFF. CDR3 nucleotide sequence: TGTGCCAGTAGTCCCCAGCCAGAGACGGTTAATGAAAAACTGTTTTTT.

The chain has TRBV27 and TRBJ2-1; TRBD2 agrees at 11 bases. The V segment lost 4 bases and the J segment 6 bases; nucleotides outside the gene matches: 14. The germline V gene encodes CDR1 MNHEY and CDR2 SMNVEV (reference sequence). This CDR3 has 18 amino acids. Here the CDR3 reads CASSYYLPVGTSGNEQFF. CDR3 DNA: TGTGCCAGCAGTTACTATTTGCCGGTGGGGACTAGCGGCAATGAGCAGTTCTTC.

The genes are TRBV27 and TRBJ2-3, with D possibly being TRBD2 (5 bases). V was pared by 2 bases and J by 4 bases, with 10 bases between. The length of the CDR3 is 14 residues. Germline values: CDR1 MNHEY, CDR2 SMNVEV (reference sequence). The CDR3 loop is CASSLLRVPDTQYF. CDR3 DNA sequence: TGTGCCAGCAGTTTACTGCGGGTACCAGATACGCAGTATTTT.

The V and J genes are TRBV27 and TRBJ1-5; D gene unclear. Looked up from germline, CDR1 is MNHEY and CDR2 is SMNVEV (reference sequence). The CDR3 loop spans 16 amino acids. The ends were cut back, 2 bases at V and 1 base at J, with 12 bases in the middle. CDR3 loop: CASSLGGAMSNQPQHF. CDR3 coding DNA: TGTGCCAGCAGTTTAGGTGGCGCCATGAGCAATCAGCCCCAGCATTTT.

The chain employs TRBV7-9 and TRBJ1-5; D gene ambiguous. V lost 3 bases, J lost 0 bases, and 12 bases lay in between. Germline values: CDR1 SEHNR, CDR2 FQNEAQ (reference sequence). The CDR3 consists of 16 residues. CDR3 residues: CASSFGAGYSNQPQHF. As DNA, the CDR3 is TGTGCCAGCAGCTTCGGTGCGGGTTATAGCAATCAGCCCCAGCATTTT. Together with reference TRBV7-9 and TRBJ1-5, the CDR3 gives the full variable domain: DTGVSQNPRHKITKRGQNVTFRCDPISEHNRLYWYRQTLGQGPEFLTYFQNEAQLEKSRLLSDRFSAERPKGSFSTLEIQRTEQGDSAMYLCASSFGAGYSNQPQHFGDGTRLSIL.

This chain links TRBV19 with TRBJ2-3; perhaps TRBD2 as D (6 bases). The CDR3 has 15 residues. Germline V gene data show CDR1 as LNHDA and CDR2 as SQIVND (reference sequence). V gave up 3 bases and J gave up 2 bases, with 12 bases separating them. CDR3 protein: CASSILAATTDTQYF. The CDR3 DNA is TGTGCCAGTAGTATTTTAGCGGCGACCACAGATACGCAGTATTTT.

J is TRBJ2-3 and V is TRBV9; 14 nucleotides match TRBD2. The trim removed 4 bases at V and 5 bases at J, leaving 3 bases unmatched. This CDR3 has 15 amino acids. Germline V gene data show CDR1 as SGDLS and CDR2 as YYNGEE. The CDR3 DNA reads TGTGCCAGCAGCTACGGGACTAGCGGGGGAGATACGCAGTATTTT. Translated: CASSYGTSGGDTQYF.

This sequence joins TRBV11-2 and TRBJ2-7; TRBD1 might be the D (6 bases). CDR3 size: 15 residues. CDR1 and CDR2 (germline): SGHAT, FQNNGV. Trimming shortened V by 5 bases and J by 4 bases, and 18 bases separated the two germline ends. Here the CDR3 DNA reads TGTGCCAGCAGCCCCCATGGGCCAGGGGAATACGAGCAGTACTTC. This encodes CASSPHGPGEYEQYF.

This clone was observed once. Other DNA variants within this sample encode the same CDR3. V gene TRBV5-1 combines with J gene TRBJ2-7; D possibly matches TRBD1 or TRBD2 (5 bases each). The CDR3 contains 13 residues. V lost 4 bases and J 2 bases, leaving 10 bases between the germline ends. CDR1 and CDR2 from the germline V gene are SGHRS and YFSETQ. CDR3 bases: TGCGCCAGCAGCCTCGGGGCAGCCTACGAGCAGTACTTC. Protein: CASSLGAAYEQYF. The full variable domain, rest sourced from reference TRBV5-1 and TRBJ2-7, is KAGVTQTPRYLIKTRGQQVTLSCSPISGHRSVSWYQQTPGQGLQFLFEYFSETQRNKGNFPGRFSGRQFSNSRSEMNVSTLELGDSALYLCASSLGAAYEQYFGPGTRLTVT.

The genes are TRBV7-9 and TRBJ1-2, with 9 bases identical to TRBD1. This CDR3 has 15 amino acids. CDR1 and CDR2 (germline): SEHNR, FQNEAQ (reference sequence). The junction had 12 bases not matched to a gene; V was cut back by 5 bases and J by 8 bases. Here the CDR3 DNA reads TGTGCCAGCAGCGCCCGGGACAGGGAATGGGAGGGCTACACCTTC. Protein product: CASSARDREWEGYTF.

This chain joins TRBV28 and TRBJ2-4; 7 bases map to TRBD1. Germline lookup yields CDR1 MDHEN and CDR2 SYDVKM. The CDR3 length is 13 residues. V lost 10 bases and J lost 3; bases outside the gene matches: 6. DNA for the CDR3: TGTGCCATCCCGACAGGGCACAAAAACATTCAGTACTTC. Its translation is CAIPTGHKNIQYF. The complete variable domain, with remaining parts taken from reference TRBV28 and TRBJ2-4, reads DVKVTQSSRYLVKRTGEKVFLECVQDMDHENMFWYRQDPGLGLRLIYFSYDVKMKEKGDIPEGYSVSREKKERFSLILESASTNQTSMYLCAIPTGHKNIQYFGAGTRLSVL.